Here is one T cell receptor beta chain with its context. The sample originates from a study of blood T cell repertoires in COVID-19. Sequencing used immunoSEQ multiplex PCR; TCRdb keeps in-frame clones, though not all of them. The sample carries under 130,000 clones, roughly 87% recorded once. CDR3 length: 13 amino acids. The ends were cut back, 6 bases at V and 0 bases at J, with 8 bases in the middle. The material sequenced was peripheral blood. The sequence was collected from a man between 45 and 60 years old in a cohort sampled during active COVID-19. This chain connects TRBV12-3 or TRBV12-4 to TRBJ1-2; D not certain. For the CDR3, the DNA is TGTGCCAGCAGCAGCGACCCTAACTATGGCTACACCTTC. Amino acids: CASSSDPNYGYTF.